Below, one T cell receptor (beta chain) is given with its context. As yet, its antigen is unknown. Repertoires were generated with immunoSEQ multiplex PCR, while TCRdb's copy carries only in-frame clones and drops some. The data contain approximately 150,000 clones, roughly nine tenths of them singletons. The CDR3 has 11 residues. The germline gives CDR1 MDHEN, CDR2 SYDVKM. The V end lost 9 bases, the J end lost 9 bases, and 14 bases lay between the germline ends. This sample is part of a study of T cell responses to AZD1222 COVID-19 vaccine. Study-wide results and caveats: Along spike, vaccine-associated CD4 TCRs were found throughout, with dominance at 160-218 and 743-854.

The source was peripheral blood, collected on day 0 of AZD1222 vaccination. The receptor comes from an adult in good health. The chain joins TRBV28 to TRBJ1-2, with D perhaps matching TRBD1 (6 bases). The CDR3 spells CASSQGRSYTF. The CDR3 region has the DNA TGTGCCAGTTCACAGGGAAGGAGCTACACCTTC.